Following are 18 T cell receptor beta chains from one sample sequenced in a study of regulatory T cells in long-lasting Graves disease. As for time point: persistent/refractory GD, antithyroid drugs over 5 years with positive TRAb. Construction of the TCR library relied on RNA isolated from PBMCs. TCR beta libraries were built with iRepertoire HTBI primers and Arm-PCR of CDR3 regions. TCRdb independently ran MiXCR on the multiplex PCR reads; one entry per CDR3 protein. The profile shows 600,000 to 800,000 distinct CDR3 sequences, approximately 31% of them singletons. The specimen was peripheral blood mononuclear cells (PBMCs), collected when the disease was refractory, from a patient treated with antithyroid drugs. The receptor source for this set is a female donor with Graves disease.

Of note for this clonotype: A junction boundary mismatches the germline segment, possibly from a read error. The chain carries TRBV12-3 or TRBV12-4 and TRBJ1-4; no clear D gene. The CDR3 has 16 residues. The CDR3 here is CASSFQRAATNVKLFF. CDR3 DNA: TGTGCCAGCAGCTTCCAACGAGCTGCAACTAATGTAAAACTGTTTTTT.

The chain links TRBV28 to TRBJ1-2; 11 bases match TRBD1. Germline values: CDR1 MDHEN, CDR2 SYDVKM. V was pared by 3 bases and J by 8 bases, with 8 bases of the junction left unmatched. This CDR3 region has 15 residues. CDR3 region: CASSFRTGGKGGYTF. The CDR3 DNA reads TGTGCCAGCAGTTTTCGGACAGGGGGCAAAGGAGGCTACACCTTC.

This clonotype was counted many times. The gene calls are TRBV2 and TRBJ1-2, with D perhaps TRBD1 (5 bases). Trimming took off 0 bases at V and 4 bases at J, with 12 bases between the two ends. Germline V lookup: CDR1 SNHLY, CDR2 FYNNEI. This CDR3 spans 15 amino acids. The CDR3 sequence is CASSEARGPFYGYTF. DNA of the CDR3: TGTGCCAGCAGTGAAGCCCGGGGACCATTCTATGGCTACACCTTC.

This clonotype was counted at least ten times. The rearrangement joins TRBV2 to TRBJ1-2; no firm D call. Trimming cost V 9 bases and J 8 bases, with 13 bases left between them. The CDR3 has 11 residues. From germline, CDR1 is SNHLY and CDR2 FYNNEI. Here the CDR3 reads CARPFGSGYTF. CDR3 sequence (DNA): TGTGCCAGGCCCTTCGGCAGCGGCTACACCTTC.

This chain uses TRBV30 with TRBJ1-4; D not certain. V lost 2 bases and J 10 bases, leaving 8 bases between the germline ends. The CDR3 totals 11 residues. Per the germline V gene, CDR1 is GTSNPN and CDR2 is SVGIG (reference sequence). DNA for the CDR3: TGTGCCTGGAGTTATGTTGGAAAACTGTTTTTT. Protein sequence: CAWSYVGKLFF.

This chain joins TRBV30 and TRBJ2-2, with D unresolved. V dropped 0 bases and J dropped 6 bases, with 5 bases sitting between them. This CDR3 is 12 amino acids long. CDR1 is GTSNPN and CDR2 is SVGIG in the germline V gene (reference sequence). Written as DNA, the CDR3 is TGTGCCTGGAGTGTACATGCCGGGGAGCTGTTTTTT. Translation: CAWSVHAGELFF.

In this sample, this clonotype turned up a few times. The chain combines TRBV20-1 with TRBJ1-2, with D possibly matching TRBD1 (5 bases). The V end was cut by 0 bases, the J end by 5 bases, with 16 bases between. CDR3 size: 15 residues. The V gene's germline CDR1 is DFQATT and CDR2 SNEGSKA (reference sequence). CDR3 nucleotides: TGCAGTGCTAGAGATCTCGACAGATGGCAATATGGCTACACCTTC. Translation gives CSARDLDRWQYGYTF.

This clonotype appeared a few times. The chain recombines TRBV5-1 with TRBJ1-3; the match to TRBD1 covers 9 bases. CDR1 is SGHRS, CDR2 YFSETQ, per germline. Trimming cost V 4 bases and J 0 bases; bases outside gene matches: 8. CDR3 length equals 17 residues. The CDR3 region is CASSPSGQGISGNTIYF. The CDR3 region has the DNA TGCGCCAGCAGCCCCTCGGGACAGGGAATCTCTGGAAACACCATATATTTT.

This clonotype was seen a handful of times. The chain joins TRBV25-1 to TRBJ1-1; 7 positions match TRBD1. Germline CDR1 and CDR2: MGHDK and SYGVNS. CDR3 size: 16 residues. The trim removed 3 bases at V and 4 bases at J, leaving 11 bases unmatched. The CDR3 reads CASSDLPNQGVTEAFF. CDR3 in DNA: TGTGCCAGCAGTGACTTGCCGAACCAGGGGGTCACTGAAGCTTTCTTT.

The V and J genes are TRBV5-1 and TRBJ1-2; 9 nucleotides match TRBD1. The CDR3 contains 15 residues. CDR1 is SGHRS and CDR2 is YFSETQ in the germline V gene. Losses at the gene ends were 0 bases for V and 7 bases for J; bases not matched to a gene: 7. In DNA, the CDR3 is TGCGCCAGCAGCTTGGGAGGGACAGGGAGCGGTGGCTACACCTTC. Residues: CASSLGGTGSGGYTF.

This clonotype has more than one count but fewer than ten. As DNA, the CDR3 is TGTGCCAGCAGAAGAGAGAGGGCGTGGGAGACCCAGTACTTC. Its translation: CASRRERAWETQYF. This chain links TRBV12-3 or TRBV12-4 with TRBJ2-5, with D perhaps matching TRBD2 (5 bases). Trimming shortened V by 6 bases and J by 5 bases, and 16 bases separated the two germline ends. The CDR3 is made up of 14 amino acids.

The J gene is TRBJ1-1, the V gene TRBV29-1; 11 nucleotides agree with TRBD1. This CDR3 is 13 amino acids long. The germline V gene has CDR1 SQVTM and CDR2 ANQGSEA. The ends lost 5 bases at V and 6 bases at J; junction bases unmatched: 5. The CDR3: CSVLRGQGAEAFF. The CDR3 nucleotides are TGCAGCGTTCTCAGGGGACAGGGGGCTGAAGCTTTCTTT. The full variable domain, its missing parts supplied by reference TRBV29-1 and TRBJ1-1, is SAVISQKPSRDICQRGTSLTIQCQVDSQVTMMFWYRQQPGQSLTLIATANQGSEATYESGFVIDKFPISRPNLTFSTLTVSNMSPEDSSIYLCSVLRGQGAEAFFGQGTRLTVV.

The chain recombines TRBV27 with TRBJ2-7; a weak D match, TRBD2 (6 bases). CDR1 MNHEY and CDR2 SMNVEV come from the germline V gene (reference sequence). Trimming stripped 3 bases from V and 3 bases from J, with 21 bases between. This CDR3 is 17 amino acids long. CDR3 in DNA: TGTGCCAGCAGTTTGGGTCGGTCTAGCGTGGCGGGCTACGAGCAGTACTTC. It translates to CASSLGRSSVAGYEQYF.

The J gene is TRBJ1-1, the V gene TRBV6-5, with D possibly TRBD1 on 6 matching bases. V was shortened by 0 bases and J by 1 base, with 12 bases between the two germline ends. Germline V lookup: CDR1 MNHEY, CDR2 SVGAGI. The CDR3 has 16 residues. The CDR3 is CASSYSRSQGNTEAFF. The CDR3 bases are TGTGCCAGCAGTTACTCTCGTTCACAGGGGAACACTGAAGCTTTCTTT.

This clonotype was seen repeatedly, ten times or more. The V call is TRBV10-3, the J call TRBJ1-2; 7 positions match TRBD1. This CDR3 comprises 13 residues. Germline V gene sequence: CDR1 ENHRY, CDR2 SYGVKD. Unmatched junction bases numbered 3, after V lost 2 bases and J lost 6 bases. The CDR3 protein is CAISEDRVDGYTF. As DNA, the CDR3 is TGTGCCATCAGTGAGGACAGGGTTGATGGCTACACCTTC.

This clonotype was found many times. The V and J genes are TRBV7-9 and TRBJ2-7; TRBD1 agrees at 9 bases. Germline CDR1 is SEHNR and CDR2 is FQNEAQ (reference sequence). V shed 6 bases, J shed 3 bases, and the junction held 3 bases outside the gene matches. The CDR3 is 13 residues long. CDR3 in amino acids: CASSTDRGYEQYF. The DNA of the CDR3 is TGTGCCAGCAGTACGGACAGGGGCTACGAGCAGTACTTC.

Remarks on this clonotype: No conserved phenylalanine or tryptophan is present at the end of the CDR3, so a read error is the likely explanation. The J gene is TRBJ2-2, the V gene TRBV12-3 or TRBV12-4; D perhaps matches TRBD2 (6 bases). The CDR3 loop spans 14 amino acids. The V end lost 6 bases, the J end lost 1 base, and 9 bases lay between the germline ends. CDR3 DNA sequence: TGTGCCAGCAGGAATAGCGGGAACACCGGGGAGCTGTTTTCT. Protein product: CASRNSGNTGELFS.

This clonotype was picked up many times. The chain recombines TRBV11-1 with TRBJ2-7; a possible D gene is TRBD1 (6 bases). V dropped 5 bases and J dropped 3 bases, with 17 bases sitting between them. CDR1 is SGHAT and CDR2 is FQDESV in the germline V gene (reference sequence). The CDR3 spans 15 residues. Written as DNA, the CDR3 is TGTGCCAGCAGCCCTACAGGGTCCCAAAGCTACGAGCAGTACTTC. It is translated as CASSPTGSQSYEQYF.